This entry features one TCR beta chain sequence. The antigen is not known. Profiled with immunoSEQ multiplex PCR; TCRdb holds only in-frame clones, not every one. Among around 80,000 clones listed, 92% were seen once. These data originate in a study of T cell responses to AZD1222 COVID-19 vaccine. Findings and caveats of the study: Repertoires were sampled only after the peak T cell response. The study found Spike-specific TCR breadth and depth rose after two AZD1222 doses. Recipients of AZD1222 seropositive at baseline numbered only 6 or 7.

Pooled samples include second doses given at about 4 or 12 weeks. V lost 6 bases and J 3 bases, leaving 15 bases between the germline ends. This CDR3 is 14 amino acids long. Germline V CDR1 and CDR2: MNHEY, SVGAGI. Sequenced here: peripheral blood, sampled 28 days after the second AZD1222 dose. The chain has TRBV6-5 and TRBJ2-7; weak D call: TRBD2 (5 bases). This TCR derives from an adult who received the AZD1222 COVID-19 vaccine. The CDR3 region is CASSRSPRDYEQYF. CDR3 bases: TGTGCCAGCAGCCGGTCCCCGAGGGACTACGAGCAGTACTTC.